A selection of T cell receptor beta chains follows, all from one sample in a study of T cell responses to AZD1222 COVID-19 vaccine. The repertoire was sequenced with immunoSEQ multiplex PCR; TCRdb's copy has only in-frame clones and lacks some. The table has around 58,000 clones, roughly 80% seen once; the top ten hold 9.5% to 13%. The input for sequencing was peripheral blood, taken on day 0 of AZD1222 vaccination. These receptors all come from an adult in good health. Each CDR3 is given with its conserved first and last residue. D genes are given only for firm matches. Some rows have no size entry. The others give once, few or many, or a class for an expanded clone.

D: NA
size: NA
J: TRBJ2-7
V: TRBV5-1
CDR3: CASSLSDGPYEQYF
DNA: TGCGCCAGCAGCTTGTCCGACGGACCCTACGAGCAGTACTTC

D: NA
size: NA
J: TRBJ1-5
V: TRBV19
CDR3: CASSRRDGSNQPQHF
DNA: TGTGCCAGTAGTCGCCGGGATGGAAGCAATCAGCCCCAGCATTTT

D: NA
size: NA
J: TRBJ2-7
V: TRBV6-5
CDR3: CASGRAYIHEQYF
DNA: TGTGCCAGCGGCAGGGCCTATATCCACGAGCAGTACTTC

D: NA
size: NA
J: TRBJ2-2
V: TRBV7-2
CDR3: CASSLAGKGSTGELFF
DNA: TGTGCCAGCAGCTTAGCGGGAAAGGGGAGCACCGGGGAGCTGTTTTTT

D: TRBD2
size: once
J: TRBJ2-2
V: TRBV6-5
CDR3: CASRYSGTNTGELFF
DNA: TGTGCCAGCAGATATAGCGGGACGAACACCGGGGAGCTGTTTTTT

D: NA
size: few
J: TRBJ1-2
V: TRBV5-1
CDR3: CASSPDGGYGYTF
DNA: TGCGCCAGCAGCCCAGACGGTGGCTATGGCTACACCTTC

D: TRBD1
size: NA
J: TRBJ1-6
V: TRBV5-1
CDR3: CASSLGGRDRVGSPLHF
DNA: TGCGCCAGCAGCTTGGGGGGCCGTGACAGGGTCGGTTCACCCCTCCACTTT

D: NA
size: NA
J: TRBJ2-5
V: TRBV5-1
CDR3: CASSFGGPGETQYF
DNA: TGCGCCAGCAGTTTCGGGGGGCCGGGGGAGACCCAGTACTTC

D: NA
size: once
J: TRBJ2-7
V: TRBV7-9
CDR3: CASSLFVLTVSSSYEQYF
DNA: TGTGCCAGCAGCTTATTTGTTTTAACGGTGTCCAGCTCCTACGAGCAGTACTTC

D: TRBD1
size: NA
J: TRBJ2-7
V: TRBV4-2
CDR3: CASSLGQGIKEQYF
DNA: TGTGCCAGCAGCCTGGGACAGGGGATCAAAGAGCAGTACTTC

D: NA
size: NA
J: TRBJ2-2
V: TRBV18
CDR3: CASSPRGERGELFF
DNA: TGTGCCAGCTCACCACGGGGGGAACGCGGGGAGCTGTTTTTT

D: NA
size: NA
J: TRBJ2-3
V: TRBV19
CDR3: CASSMWGQGTDTQYF
DNA: TGTGCCAGTAGTATGTGGGGGCAGGGCACAGATACGCAGTATTTT

D: TRBD1
size: few
J: TRBJ1-6
V: TRBV7-2
CDR3: CASSGKGAITPLHF
DNA: TGTGCCAGCAGCGGAAAGGGGGCTATCACACCCCTCCACTTT

D: NA
size: few
J: TRBJ2-5
V: TRBV19
CDR3: CASSISREETQYF
DNA: TGTGCCAGTAGTATTTCCAGGGAAGAGACCCAGTACTTC

D: NA
size: NA
J: TRBJ2-2
V: TRBV28
CDR3: CASSLTGLGLGTGELFF
DNA: TGTGCCAGCAGTTTAACGGGCTTGGGACTGGGGACCGGGGAGCTGTTTTTT